Below, 3 T cell receptor beta chains from the same sample are listed, as sequenced in a study of blood T cell repertoires in COVID-19 (dated by TCRdb to the early 2020s). The method was the immunoSEQ multiplex PCR assay. TCRdb's version of the immuneACCESS table is confined to in-frame rearrangements and falls short of the full clone set. An unresolved V gene accounts for under half of the shortfall where checked; the remainder is of unknown origin. Present in this sample are under 350,000 clones, 89% of which were seen just once. Jointly, the top ten make up 1.5% to 2% of the sample. The sequenced sample was peripheral blood. The receptors come from a woman aged 30 to 39 with COVID-19, enrolled during active disease.

The V gene is TRBV2, the J gene TRBJ2-3, with 8 bases matching TRBD2. This CDR3 comprises 15 residues. Germline V gives CDR1 SNHLY, CDR2 FYNNEI. J gave up 4 bases and V 3 bases, and 6 bases lay outside the gene matches. The CDR3 loop is CASSDSGGSPDTQYF. CDR3 nucleotide sequence: TGTGCCAGCAGTGATTCGGGGGGGAGTCCAGATACGCAGTATTTT.

The J gene is TRBJ2-7, the V gene TRBV11-3; TRBD1 agrees at 7 bases. V gave up 2 bases and J gave up 1 base; unmatched junction bases: 2. Germline CDR1 SGHNT, CDR2 YENEEA. The CDR3 sequence is 14 residues long. The CDR3: CASSLMTGSYEQYF. DNA of the CDR3: TGTGCCAGCAGCTTAATGACAGGGTCCTACGAGCAGTACTTC.

The V gene is TRBV10-3, the J gene TRBJ2-7; 7 bases align to TRBD1. The CDR3 has 14 residues. V lost 6 bases, J lost 2 bases, and 7 bases stayed unmatched. Germline values: CDR1 ENHRY, CDR2 SYGVKD. The CDR3: CAIRLDRATYEQYF. CDR3 nucleotides: TGTGCCATCAGGTTAGACAGGGCTACCTACGAGCAGTACTTC.